These 26 T cell receptor beta chains came from one sample sequenced in a study of cytomegalovirus exposure and HLA in healthy donors. A multiplex PCR was run with 60 Vbeta primers and 13 Jbeta primers. Profiling relied on immunoSEQ multiplex PCR, and the TCRdb table lists in-frame clones only, not all of them. The repertoire has around 120,000 clones, about 83% of them found once; the top ten carry about 1.2%. Sequencing input: PBMCs. These receptors were taken from a girl aged 2 to 10 in good health and CMV-seronegative.

The V and J genes are TRBV6-5 and TRBJ1-1, with D uncertain. The V and J ends lost 5 bases and 7 bases respectively, with 14 bases between them. This CDR3 is 13 amino acids long. Germline assignment: CDR1 MNHEY and CDR2 SVGAGI. CDR3 DNA: TGTGCCAGCAGTCTCCTAGGTGTAGGTGAAGCTTTCTTT. Amino acids: CASSLLGVGEAFF.

The V gene is TRBV27, the J gene TRBJ2-3, with a weak D call TRBD1 (7 bases). There are 18 residues in the CDR3. V lost 5 bases and J lost 0, with 21 bases in between. Germline CDR1 and CDR2: MNHEY and SMNVEV (reference sequence). For the CDR3, the DNA is TGTGCCAGCAGTGCAGGGGGGTCGACAAGTCCTAGCACAGATACGCAGTATTTT. Protein product: CASSAGGSTSPSTDTQYF.

This clone was observed once. The V call is TRBV28, the J call TRBJ1-2; a weak D match, TRBD1 (5 bases). Trimming stripped 3 bases from V and 7 bases from J, with 12 bases between. CDR3 length equals 13 residues. CDR1 and CDR2 (germline): MDHEN, SYDVKM. The CDR3 loop reads CASSFGRARGYTF. CDR3 DNA: TGTGCCAGCAGTTTCGGCAGGGCCCGTGGCTACACCTTC.

V usage is TRBV10-3 and J usage is TRBJ1-2, with 9 bases fitting TRBD1. The V and J ends lost 2 bases and 3 bases, in that order; junction bases with no gene match: 4. The CDR3 contains 15 residues. Germline V gene sequence: CDR1 ENHRY, CDR2 SYGVKD. CDR3 nucleotides: TGTGCCATCAGTGAGAACGGACAGGGGTACTATGGCTACACCTTC. Translating it yields CAISENGQGYYGYTF.

This chain links TRBV6-4 with TRBJ2-7, with 10 bases matching TRBD2. Germline lookup yields CDR1 MRHNA and CDR2 SNTAGT. The CDR3 has 16 amino acids. V lost 10 bases to trimming and J lost 2 bases; unmatched junction nucleotides: 14. CDR3 coding DNA: TGTGCCAACCCACGGGATGGGCTAGCGGGGGCCTACGAGCAGTACTTC. Its translation: CANPRDGLAGAYEQYF.

The rearrangement joins TRBV7-8 to TRBJ2-5; the match to TRBD1 covers 11 bases. With 1 base clipped from V and 6 bases from J, the junction kept 4 bases outside the gene matches. The CDR3 length is 15 residues. Looked up from germline, CDR1 is SGHVS and CDR2 is FQNEAQ. CDR3 sequence (DNA): TGTGCCAGCAGCTTAGAGGACAGGGGGCCAAAGACCCAGTACTTC. Protein sequence: CASSLEDRGPKTQYF.

About this clone itself: The same CDR3 arises from other DNA sequences in this sample as well. This chain connects TRBV28 to TRBJ2-3; 7 nucleotides align to TRBD1. Germline V CDR1 and CDR2: MDHEN, SYDVKM. Trimming removed 7 bases from V and 0 bases from J; junction bases left unmatched: 10. The CDR3 spans 16 residues. The CDR3, as DNA: TGTGCCAGCACCTTCTCAATACAGGGGAGCACAGATACGCAGTATTTT. Translation: CASTFSIQGSTDTQYF.

Details on this clone: Other DNA variants within this sample encode the same CDR3. As DNA, the CDR3 is TGTGCCAGCAGTCTCGGACAGAACACTGAAGCTTTCTTT. It codes for CASSLGQNTEAFF. J is TRBJ1-1 and V is TRBV6-6, with D perhaps TRBD1 (5 bases). The V end was cut by 5 bases, the J end by 1 base, with 8 bases between. The germline V gene has CDR1 MNHNY and CDR2 SVGAGI (reference sequence). This CDR3 spans 13 amino acids.

CDR3 in DNA: TGTGCTAGTGGCCCCTCGACAGGACCCAATGAGCAGTTCTTC. Its translation: CASGPSTGPNEQFF. The V and J genes are TRBV12-5 and TRBJ2-1, with D tentatively TRBD1 (6 bases). Per the germline V gene, CDR1 is LGHNT and CDR2 is FRNRAP. The V and J ends lost 6 bases and 6 bases respectively, with 15 bases between them. The CDR3 covers 14 residues.

The V call is TRBV19, the J call TRBJ2-3; 10 bases map to TRBD2. CDR1 and CDR2 (germline): LNHDA, SQIVND (reference sequence). This CDR3 region has 15 residues. V was clipped by 6 bases and J by 6 bases; unmatched bases: 9. In nucleotides, the CDR3 is TGTGCCAGTAGCGGTTCCGGGACTAGCGTGGATACGCAGTATTTT. Encoded protein: CASSGSGTSVDTQYF. Drawing the rest from reference TRBV19 and TRBJ2-3, the complete variable domain is DGGITQSPKYLFRKEGQNVTLSCEQNLNHDAMYWYRQDPGQGLRLIYYSQIVNDFQKGDIAEGYSVSREKKESFPLTVTSAQKNPTAFYLCASSGSGTSVDTQYFGPGTRLTVL.

This chain uses TRBV7-8 with TRBJ2-1, with a possible D match to TRBD2 (5 bases). The ends were cut back, 3 bases at V and 10 bases at J, with 13 bases in the middle. Germline V gives CDR1 SGHVS, CDR2 FQNEAQ. The CDR3 totals 13 residues. For the CDR3, the DNA is TGTGCCAGCAGCTTTCTGGCGGCGGGCGAGCAGTTCTTC. Its translation: CASSFLAAGEQFF.

This chain links TRBV29-1 with TRBJ1-5, with a possible D match to TRBD1 (5 bases). V lost 5 bases and J lost 6, with 14 bases in between. The V gene's germline CDR1 is SQVTM and CDR2 ANQGSEA. The length of the CDR3 is 13 residues. The CDR3 reads CSVWQGGAQPQHF. The CDR3 DNA reads as TGCAGCGTTTGGCAGGGAGGCGCTCAGCCCCAGCATTTT.

This rearrangement joins TRBV15 to TRBJ1-2; unclear D gene. Germline CDR1 and CDR2: LNHNV and YYDKDF (reference sequence). Between the trimmed V and J ends, which lost 3 bases and 2 bases, there was a span of 13 bases. CDR3 size: 15 residues. The CDR3 DNA follows: TGTGCCACCAGCAGTCCCGGGGAGCTAAACTATGGCTACACCTTC. Translation gives CATSSPGELNYGYTF.

The chain employs TRBV27 and TRBJ2-7; weak D call: TRBD2 (6 bases). The CDR3 contains 14 residues. The V gene's germline CDR1 is MNHEY and CDR2 SMNVEV (reference sequence). V lost 2 bases and J 0 bases, leaving 8 bases between the germline ends. CDR3 protein: CASSLAGNSYEQYF. DNA of the CDR3: TGTGCCAGCAGTTTAGCGGGAAACTCCTACGAGCAGTACTTC.

This chain uses TRBV23-1 with TRBJ2-2, with a weak D call TRBD1 (5 bases). TRBV23-1 is labeled an ORF, and its function is uncertain. V gave up 0 bases and J gave up 7 bases, with 9 bases separating them. The CDR3 sequence is 14 residues long. In DNA form, the CDR3 reads TGCGCCAGCAGTCAATCAGGGGATTTCGGGGAGCTGTTTTTT. Residues: CASSQSGDFGELFF.

The chain links TRBV6-4 to TRBJ2-3; TRBD1 might be the D (6 bases). The CDR3 is made up of 15 amino acids. Germline V CDR1 and CDR2: MRHNA, SNTAGT. Trimming removed 0 bases from V and 4 bases from J, with 11 bases in between. The CDR3 bases are TGTGCCAGCAGTGACTCGACTAAGGGGGCAGATACGCAGTATTTT. Translated, it gives CASSDSTKGADTQYF.

The sample holds one count of this clone. The rearrangement links TRBV18 to TRBJ2-7, with TRBD1 matching 11 bases. Germline CDR1 reads KGHSH; CDR2 reads LQKENI. V gave up 4 bases and J gave up 0 bases; unmatched junction bases: 5. The CDR3 consists of 16 residues. The DNA for the CDR3 is TGTGCCAGCTCACGGACTGGACAGGGGGCCTCCTACGAGCAGTACTTC. It specifies CASSRTGQGASYEQYF.

The V gene is TRBV5-1, the J gene TRBJ2-7, with 7 positions matching TRBD1. The J segment lost 6 bases and the V segment lost 3 bases, leaving 12 bases of the junction unmatched. The CDR3 consists of 15 residues. Germline CDR1 reads SGHRS; CDR2 reads YFSETQ. CDR3 in amino acids: CASSSTSDRWIEQYF. DNA of the CDR3: TGCGCCAGCAGCTCCACTTCGGACAGGTGGATCGAGCAGTACTTC.

The table lists this clone with a few counts. J is TRBJ2-4 and V is TRBV4-2, with D possibly TRBD2 on 5 matching bases. The CDR3 is made up of 15 amino acids. The V gene lost 5 bases and the J gene lost 3 bases, with 14 bases spanning the gap. Germline V gene data show CDR1 as LGHNA and CDR2 as YNFKEQ. This CDR3 is CASSAMEDGKNIQYF. For the CDR3, the DNA is TGTGCCAGCAGCGCGATGGAGGACGGCAAAAACATTCAGTACTTC.

V gene TRBV11-1 combines with J gene TRBJ1-1, with D possibly TRBD1 on 5 matching bases. Looked up from germline, CDR1 is SGHAT and CDR2 is FQDESV (reference sequence). This CDR3 region has 12 residues. The germline V and J ends were trimmed by 6 bases and 6 bases, with 11 bases remaining between them. The CDR3 DNA reads TGTGCCAGCAGACCCGGAGGGGCTGAAGCTTTCTTT. It encodes CASRPGGAEAFF.

The chain uses TRBV4-2 and TRBJ2-2; TRBD2 is a possible D gene (6 bases). Germline CDR1 and CDR2: LGHNA and YNFKEQ. Trimming left V 4 bases short and J 3 bases short, with 12 bases between. The length of the CDR3 is 15 residues. The CDR3 coding sequence is TGTGCCAGCAGCCCAGGGACGGGAGACACCGGGGAGCTGTTTTTT. Protein product: CASSPGTGDTGELFF.

In nucleotides, the CDR3 is TGTGCCAGCAGCACATACAGGGAGGGCGGAGAGACCCAGTACTTC. It specifies CASSTYREGGETQYF. The J gene is TRBJ2-5, the V gene TRBV7-9; a weak D match, TRBD2 (7 bases). The CDR3 sequence is 15 residues long. Germline CDR1 reads SEHNR; CDR2 reads FQNEAQ (reference sequence). The V end was cut by 5 bases, the J end by 4 bases, with 17 bases between.

This chain connects TRBV10-3 to TRBJ1-5, with D possibly TRBD1 on 6 matching bases. The germline V gene has CDR1 ENHRY and CDR2 SYGVKD. The V gene lost 2 bases and the J gene lost 2 bases, with 16 bases spanning the gap. This CDR3 region has 17 residues. The CDR3: CAISEAGTTSGNQPQHF. The CDR3 DNA reads as TGTGCCATCAGTGAGGCCGGGACAACCAGTGGCAATCAGCCCCAGCATTTT.

This chain connects TRBV4-2 to TRBJ1-4; a possible D gene is TRBD1 (6 bases). The CDR3 sequence is 16 residues long. Trimming removed 5 bases at V and 0 bases at J, with 13 bases between. CDR1 LGHNA and CDR2 YNFKEQ come from the germline V gene. The CDR3: CASSRSWDTTNEKLFF. CDR3 nucleotide sequence: TGTGCCAGCAGCAGGAGCTGGGACACAACTAATGAAAAACTGTTTTTT.

The CDR3 nucleotides read TGTGCCAGCAGCTTGGAAGGCGGAAGCACAGATACGCAGTATTTT. Protein: CASSLEGGSTDTQYF. The chain employs TRBV5-6 and TRBJ2-3; unclear D gene. The CDR3 is 15 residues long. V was shortened by 0 bases and J by 0 bases, with 8 bases between the two germline ends. Germline CDR1 SGHDT, CDR2 YYEEEE.

In its sample, this clone was seen once. The chain carries TRBV7-6 and TRBJ2-7; TRBD2 agrees at 14 bases. Trimming took 4 bases from V and 4 from J; bases not matched to a gene: 3. The CDR3 is 15 residues long. Germline V gene data show CDR1 as SGHVS and CDR2 as FNYEAQ. This CDR3 is CASSYGTSGGYEQYF. As DNA, the CDR3 is TGTGCCAGCAGCTACGGGACTAGCGGGGGATACGAGCAGTACTTC.